The clone carrying this T cell receptor beta chain occurred many times. Its matching antigen is unknown. The data are from a study of T cells in Graves' hyperthyroidism and ophthalmopathy. TCR beta CDR3 region amplification was performed from RNA transcripts. When the TCR CDR3 underwent first-round RT-PCR, the HTBI primer set was used. TCRdb fed the multiplex PCR reads into MiXCR, producing one record per CDR3 protein. The data hold 400,000 to 500,000 distinct CDR3 sequences, with about an eighth observed a single time. V lost 4 bases, J lost 0 bases, and 12 bases lay in between. CDR1 and CDR2 from the germline V gene are SGHRS and YFSETQ. The CDR3 runs 15 residues. Study-level results: A model of 13 V-J pairs discriminated ophthalmopathy from stable hyperthyroidism.

Sequencing used blood. The TCR comes from a woman aged 18-29 years with Graves' hyperthyroidism. The rearrangement joins TRBV5-1 to TRBJ2-3; no definite D call. CDR3 sequence (DNA): TGCGCCAGCAGCATTGGGTGGTCTAGCACAGATACGCAGTATTTT. It yields the protein CASSIGWSSTDTQYF.